These 7 T cell receptor beta chains originate from one sample sequenced in a study of CD8+CD57+ T cells in acquired aplastic anemia. For sequencing, patients were chosen who had shown expansion of CD8+CD57+ cells by flow cytometry. For CDR3 and TCR beta VDJ profiling, genomic DNA was the template used. In TCRdb, the reads were re-called with MiXCR into one record per CDR3 protein. The sample has around 200,000 distinct CDR3 sequences, nearly 50% seen once. Sequences were obtained from sorted CD4+, CD8+, or CD8+CD57+ T cells (not recorded which) from PBMCs. These receptor sequences come from a human donor with aplastic anemia.

The gene calls are TRBV7-9 and TRBJ1-1; 7 bases match TRBD1. The length of the CDR3 is 16 residues. Germline V gives CDR1 SEHNR, CDR2 FQNEAQ (reference sequence). Germline trimming cut 5 bases from V and 3 bases from J; bases unmatched to any gene: 12. CDR3 coding DNA: TGTGCCAGCAGCACAACAGGGGTTTTTGGCGACACTGAAGCTTTCTTT. Amino acids: CASSTTGVFGDTEAFF.

This rearrangement joins TRBV5-4 to TRBJ2-5, with a possible D match to TRBD2 (6 bases). This CDR3 comprises 12 residues. Germline V CDR1 and CDR2: SGHNT, YYREEE (reference sequence). V lost 2 bases, J lost 7 bases, and 9 bases lay in between. CDR3 nucleotide sequence: TGTGCCAGCAGCTTCGGGGGAGCGACCCAGTACTTC. Protein: CASSFGGATQYF.

This clonotype has only one observation. The V and J genes are TRBV20-1 and TRBJ2-7; 10 bases align to TRBD1. The ends lost 1 base at V and 1 base at J; junction bases unmatched: 4. CDR3 length: 15 residues. Per the germline V gene, CDR1 is DFQATT and CDR2 is SNEGSKA (reference sequence). CDR3 coding DNA: TGCAGTGCTAGAGCAGGACAGGGGGTATCCTACGAGCAGTACTTC. Its translation: CSARAGQGVSYEQYF.

The rearrangement uses TRBV20-1 and TRBJ2-2; possible D gene TRBD1, 6 bases. This CDR3 is built from 14 residues. Trimming removed 6 bases from V and 2 bases from J, with 13 bases in between. Germline CDR1 DFQATT, CDR2 SNEGSKA (reference sequence). CDR3 amino acids: CSATTGRNTGELFF. The CDR3 nucleotides are TGCAGTGCCACGACAGGCAGAAACACCGGGGAGCTGTTTTTT.

This clonotype turned up a few times. The chain joins TRBV15 to TRBJ2-1; tentatively, D is TRBD1 or TRBD2 (5 bases each). The CDR3 runs to 15 residues. Trimming cost V 3 bases and J 6 bases, with 15 bases left between them. Germline V CDR1 and CDR2: LNHNV, YYDKDF (reference sequence). The CDR3 loop is CATSSPPTGLNEQFF. In nucleotides, the CDR3 is TGTGCCACCAGCAGCCCCCCGACGGGGCTCAATGAGCAGTTCTTC.

V usage is TRBV15 and J usage is TRBJ1-1; 7 bases match TRBD1. The V and J ends lost 4 bases and 1 base, in that order; junction bases with no gene match: 3. This CDR3 spans 14 amino acids. Germline CDR1 reads LNHNV; CDR2 reads YYDKDF (reference sequence). Written as DNA, the CDR3 is TGTGCCACCAGCACTGACAGGGAGAACACTGAAGCTTTCTTT. Residues: CATSTDRENTEAFF.

There are many counts of this clonotype. The chain has TRBV6-1 and TRBJ2-3; no definite D call. Germline values: CDR1 MNHNS, CDR2 SASEGT. V was clipped by 6 bases and J by 5 bases, with 6 bases between them. The CDR3 is 11 residues long. The CDR3 here is CASRREDTQYF. The CDR3 nucleotides read TGTGCCAGCAGACGAGAAGATACGCAGTATTTT.